These 10 T cell receptor beta chains came from one sample sequenced in a study of cytomegalovirus exposure and HLA in healthy donors. The PCR had 60 Vbeta and 13 Jbeta primers. Only in-frame clones appear in the TCRdb table, and some are missing; sequencing was by immunoSEQ multiplex PCR. Seen here are roughly 110,000 clones, less than 85% observed once, and the top ten hold roughly 3.6%. The material sequenced was PBMCs. The receptor source for this set is a man between 60 and 70 years old in good health and CMV-seronegative.

The chain combines TRBV5-1 with TRBJ1-1; 9 nucleotides align to TRBD1. Germline CDR1 is SGHRS and CDR2 is YFSETQ. The CDR3 is made up of 15 amino acids. Trimming removed 4 bases from V and 4 bases from J; junction bases left unmatched: 8. The CDR3 loop is CASSLRTGEGTEAFF. The CDR3 DNA reads TGCGCCAGCAGCCTAAGGACAGGGGAGGGCACTGAAGCTTTCTTT.

This chain joins TRBV2 and TRBJ1-1; D remains ambiguous. Germline CDR1 SNHLY, CDR2 FYNNEI. Trimming cost V 4 bases and J 6 bases, with 12 bases left between them. The CDR3 is 13 amino acids. The CDR3 DNA reads as TGTGCCAGCAGTGCTTTGCAGTCTTCTGAAGCTTTCTTT. This codes for CASSALQSSEAFF.

The gene calls are TRBV11-2 and TRBJ2-3, with 10 bases fitting TRBD2. The J segment lost 7 bases and the V segment lost 5 bases, leaving 12 bases of the junction unmatched. Germline loops: CDR1 SGHAT, CDR2 FQNNGV. CDR3 size: 16 residues. In nucleotides, the CDR3 is TGTGCCAGCAGCCCCTCTAGCGGGGGACTTCGGAATACGCAGTATTTT. This gives the protein CASSPSSGGLRNTQYF.

The gene calls are TRBV25-1 and TRBJ2-2; TRBD1 matches at 8 bases. This CDR3 comprises 15 residues. Germline values: CDR1 MGHDK, CDR2 SYGVNS. V trimming: 8 bases; J trimming: 6 bases; junction bases outside the gene matches: 11. CDR3: CASSGGRFFSGELFF. CDR3 in DNA: TGTGCCAGCTCAGGGGGCAGGTTCTTCTCCGGGGAGCTGTTTTTT.

The chain combines TRBV5-1 with TRBJ2-1; D is possibly TRBD2 (5 bases). Germline V CDR1 and CDR2: SGHRS, YFSETQ. The germline V and J ends were trimmed by 0 bases and 7 bases, with 11 bases remaining between them. The CDR3 totals 14 residues. The CDR3 nucleotides are TGCGCCAGCAGCTTGGCGTCCCCGGGGAATGAGCAGTTCTTC. Translation gives CASSLASPGNEQFF.

The rearrangement links TRBV19 to TRBJ1-5; 11 bases map to TRBD1. CDR1 is LNHDA, CDR2 SQIVND, per germline (reference sequence). V was clipped by 5 bases and J by 5 bases; unmatched bases: 8. CDR3 length equals 16 residues. DNA of the CDR3: TGTGCCAGTAGTCCTTGGACAGGGGGCTGGGATCAGCCCCAGCATTTT. This encodes CASSPWTGGWDQPQHF.

This clone showed up just once. This chain links TRBV7-2 with TRBJ2-3; TRBD2 matches 8 bases. CDR1 and CDR2 (germline): SGHTA, FQGNSA. The trim removed 5 bases at V and 0 bases at J, leaving 16 bases unmatched. This CDR3 has 19 amino acids. CDR3 sequence (DNA): TGTGCCAGCAGCCGTAGGGTTAGAGGTGCTAGCGGGAGCACAGATACGCAGTATTTT. Its protein is CASSRRVRGASGSTDTQYF.

The genes are TRBV9 and TRBJ1-3; 9 nucleotides agree with TRBD1. Per the germline V gene, CDR1 is SGDLS and CDR2 is YYNGEE. The V gene end was trimmed by 4 bases and the J gene end by 4 bases; junction bases not matched to a gene: 6. The CDR3 totals 15 residues. In nucleotides, the CDR3 is TGTGCCAGCAGCCCGCGGACAGGGGCGGGAAACACCATATATTTT. Translating gives CASSPRTGAGNTIYF.

This clone was picked up one time. The rearrangement links TRBV10-1 to TRBJ1-1; weak D call: TRBD1 (6 bases). The CDR3 covers 16 residues. V gave up 2 bases and J gave up 5 bases, with 18 bases separating them. CDR1 is WNHNN, CDR2 SYGVQD, per germline (reference sequence). The CDR3 is CASSEAPGDCETEAFF. The CDR3 nucleotides are TGCGCCAGCAGTGAGGCACCAGGGGATTGTGAGACTGAAGCTTTCTTT.

The chain combines TRBV7-3 with TRBJ2-2; TRBD1 matches 10 bases. The length of the CDR3 is 15 residues. V lost 8 bases, J lost 5 bases, and 8 bases stayed unmatched. The germline gives CDR1 SGHTA, CDR2 FQGTGA. The CDR3 DNA reads as TGTGCCAGCCGCGTGGGGACAGGGGTGACCGGGGAGCTGTTTTTT. Amino acids: CASRVGTGVTGELFF. Using reference TRBV7-3 and TRBJ2-2 for the parts outside the CDR3, the full variable domain is GAGVSQTPSNKVTEKGKYVELRCDPISGHTALYWYRQSLGQGPEFLIYFQGTGAADDSGLPNDRFFAVRPEGSVSTLKIQRTERGDSAVYLCASRVGTGVTGELFFGEGSRLTVL.